This T cell receptor (beta chain) originates from a study of T-cell reconstitution after alpha-beta-depleted transplantation in children (dated by TCRdb to 2016 to 2018). With respect to the entire study: T-cell immune reconstitution after TCRalphabeta/CD19-depleted allogeneic hematopoietic cell transplantation in children was quantitatively tracked in the study by means of TCR repertoire profiling.

A remark on this clonotype: The target of this receptor is not known. Base qualities are missing; no much larger clone stands one base away.

Findings and caveats that apply to the study as a whole: In some patients, the high TCRbeta diversity seen at day 60 was put down to recipient T cells and intrathymic progenitors that had survived conditioning. The apparently early recovery of alphabetaT-cell counts about two months after transplant reportedly depended on only several hundred rapidly expanded clones that came from non-depleted graft cells. The frequencies of hyperexpanded clones fell over the following months, and after one year, T-cell counts and TCRbeta diversity were mostly attributed to newly produced T cells.

Libraries were constructed by PCR. The run used an Illumina HiSeq 2500. To normalize quantification of the TCRbeta repertoire, the TCR libraries were built with molecular barcoding that relied on unique molecular identifiers. In-frame beta chains were kept once TCRdb had trimmed the public reads at Q25 with fastp and called clones with MiXCR. CDR3 protein duplicates are merged, each entry listing the most common genes and DNA. For this sample there are fewer than 700,000 distinct CDR3 sequences; about an eighth appear just once. Around 2.2% of the sample belongs to the ten largest clones. Interpreted using the paper, the treatment or condition label stands for: allogeneic hematopoietic cell transplantation with graft depleted of TCRalphabeta T cells and CD19 B cells. Transplant recipients were children who received TCRalphabeta/CD19-depleted allogeneic hematopoietic cell grafts. The specimen was PBMCs, mostly from graft donor cells, collected 360 days after TCRalphabeta/CD19-depleted stem cell transplant. This TCR came from a male patient between 10 and 17 years old who had a stem cell transplant for acute myeloid leukemia, so the T cells may come from the graft donor.

The CDR3 corresponds to CASSPNALGQETQYF. The nucleotide sequence reads TGTGCCAGCTCACCAAATGCCCTCGGTCAAGAGACCCAGTACTTC. Recombination linked TRBV18 to TRBJ2-5; the D gene assignment is ambiguous. From cysteine to phenylalanine, the CDR3 is 15 amino acids long. Only the CDR3 portion is preserved as DNA: 45 bases, with reading frame beginning at the first base. Deletion took 2 bases off V and 2 bases off J, with a span of 12 bases between the germline ends. Per the germline V gene, KGHSH is the CDR1 and LQKENI is the CDR2.